These T cell receptor beta chains were read from a single sample in a study of blood T cell repertoires in COVID-19. Data came from immunoSEQ multiplex PCR; TCRdb stores just in-frame clones and leaves some out. This sample yields some 37,000 clones, of which about nine tenths are seen a single time; roughly 12% belongs to the top ten. Sequencing was carried out using peripheral blood. The receptor source for this set is a man aged 65 to 79 with acute or convalescent COVID-19. The CDR3 runs from the conserved cysteine through the conserved F or W. The order of the fields is V gene, D gene, J gene, clone size, CDR3 protein, CDR3 DNA. The D gene is left open where the match is weak. Clone size is shown for a subset of rows, as once, few, many or a class of expanded clone.

TRBV18	.	TRBJ1-5	once	CASSLQGTGQPQHF	TGTGCCAGCTCTCTACAGGGTACTGGGCAGCCCCAGCATTTT
TRBV27	TRBD2	TRBJ2-2	.	CASSLGSGSSAGELFF	TGTGCCAGCAGTCTAGGTAGCGGGAGTAGCGCCGGGGAGCTGTTTTTT
TRBV19	TRBD1	TRBJ1-3	.	CASQRQGSGNTIYF	TGTGCCAGCCAAAGACAGGGGTCCGGAAACACCATATATTTT
TRBV6-5	TRBD1	TRBJ2-7	.	CASSSGGLDEQYF	TGTGCCAGCAGTTCAGGGGGCCTGGACGAGCAGTACTTC
TRBV7-8	.	TRBJ2-2	.	CASKSNGGTGELFF	TGTGCCAGCAAATCGAACGGGGGCACCGGGGAGCTGTTTTTT
TRBV6-2/TRBV6-3	.	TRBJ2-7	once	CASSHGQSYEQYF	TGTGCCAGCAGTCACGGACAGTCCTACGAGCAGTACTTC
TRBV29-1	TRBD1	TRBJ1-2	.	CSVEDVGTEGYTF	TGCAGCGTTGAAGATGTGGGGACAGAAGGCTACACCTTC
TRBV9	TRBD1	TRBJ2-5	once	CASSESRTGGVFETQYF	TGTGCCAGCAGCGAGTCCCGGACAGGGGGGGTATTTGAGACCCAGTACTTC
TRBV27	.	TRBJ2-1	once	CASSLGQPYNEQFF	TGTGCCAGCAGTTTAGGGCAGCCTTACAATGAGCAGTTCTTC
TRBV7-9	.	TRBJ2-7	.	CASSYLPGSSQYEQYF	TGTGCCAGCAGCTACCTCCCAGGGTCAAGCCAATACGAGCAGTACTTC
TRBV27	.	TRBJ2-5	.	CASSRTSQETQYF	TGTGCCAGCAGCAGGACTTCCCAAGAGACCCAGTACTTC
TRBV18	TRBD1	TRBJ1-1	.	CASSLLPGQMNTEAFF	TGTGCCAGCTCCCTCCTACCGGGACAGATGAACACTGAAGCTTTCTTT
TRBV12-3/TRBV12-4	.	TRBJ1-2	once	CASSSGTEYGYTF	TGTGCCAGCAGTTCCGGGACTGAGTATGGCTACACCTTC
TRBV7-2	.	TRBJ2-7	.	CASSGRDSNAYEQYF	TGTGCCAGCAGCGGCCGGGACTCCAACGCCTACGAGCAGTACTTC
TRBV12-3/TRBV12-4	.	TRBJ2-7	.	CASSLVGGDEQYF	TGTGCCAGCAGTTTAGTGGGGGGTGACGAGCAGTACTTC
TRBV5-6	.	TRBJ1-4	.	CASSLIRGGGEKLFF	TGTGCCAGCAGCTTGATCAGGGGAGGGGGTGAAAAACTGTTTTTT
TRBV5-1	.	TRBJ2-7	.	CASTTLEGAYEQYF	TGCGCCAGCACCACCCTAGAGGGGGCCTACGAGCAGTACTTC
TRBV18	.	TRBJ1-2	.	CASSPPRQRGYTF	TGTGCCAGCTCACCACCGCGGCAGCGGGGCTACACCTTC
TRBV27	TRBD1	TRBJ1-3	.	CASSPTRQGAAGNTIYF	TGTGCCAGCAGTCCGACCCGACAGGGGGCGGCTGGAAACACCATATATTTT
TRBV19	TRBD1	TRBJ1-5	.	CASSNRDRPDQPQHF	TGTGCCAGTAGCAACCGGGACAGACCAGATCAGCCCCAGCATTTT
TRBV5-1	TRBD2	TRBJ2-3	.	CASSPTAGRGDTQYF	TGCGCCAGCAGCCCCACAGCGGGGAGAGGGGATACGCAGTATTTT
TRBV29-1	.	TRBJ2-5	.	CSALYSLGTQYF	TGCAGCGCTCTCTACAGTCTTGGGACCCAGTACTTC
TRBV18	.	TRBJ1-2	few	CASSTEYGYTF	TGTGCCAGCTCGACGGAGTATGGCTACACCTTC
TRBV7-6	TRBD1	TRBJ1-2	.	CASSLAHRGTDGYTF	TGTGCCAGCAGCTTAGCGCACAGGGGTACGGATGGCTACACCTTC
TRBV11-1	.	TRBJ1-4	.	CASSLGDRRYEKLFF	TGTGCCAGCAGCTTGGGAGACAGGCGGTACGAAAAACTGTTTTTT
TRBV9	TRBD2	TRBJ2-1	.	CASSVMGTSGSSCNEQFF	TGTGCCAGCAGCGTAATGGGGACTAGCGGGAGCTCCTGCAATGAGCAGTTCTTC
TRBV5-4	.	TRBJ2-7	.	CASSVLGLGSYEQYF	TGTGCCAGCAGCGTACTAGGCCTGGGGTCCTACGAGCAGTACTTC
TRBV5-1	.	TRBJ1-3	few	CASKLGGEGNTIYF	TGCGCCAGTAAACTTGGAGGAGAAGGAAACACCATATATTTT
TRBV7-2	TRBD1	TRBJ1-5	.	CASSLYGQGSQPQHF	TGTGCCAGCAGCTTATATGGACAGGGGAGTCAGCCCCAGCATTTT
TRBV7-2	TRBD2	TRBJ2-7	.	CASSLALTSGTYEQYF	TGTGCCAGCAGCTTAGCGTTGACTAGCGGGACCTACGAGCAGTACTTC
TRBV4-3	.	TRBJ1-2	.	CASSQDHEGMGYTF	TGCGCCAGCAGCCAAGATCACGAGGGTATGGGCTACACCTTC
TRBV7-3	.	TRBJ1-4	few	CASSPGSNEKLFF	TGTGCCAGCAGCCCGGGGAGTAATGAAAAACTGTTTTTT
TRBV5-1	.	TRBJ2-7	.	CASRSAFDSYEQYF	TGCGCCAGCAGGTCCGCGTTCGACTCCTACGAGCAGTACTTC
TRBV7-2	TRBD1	TRBJ1-3	.	CASSFRQGSSGNTIYF	TGTGCCAGCAGCTTCCGACAGGGCTCGAGTGGAAACACCATATATTTT
TRBV5-8	TRBD1	TRBJ1-2	.	CASSLGQGGYGYTF	TGTGCCAGCAGCCTCGGACAGGGGGGCTATGGCTACACCTTC
TRBV7-2	TRBD2	TRBJ2-7	.	CASRPGSSGSHEQYF	TGTGCCAGCAGGCCCGGCTCTAGCGGGAGCCACGAGCAGTACTTC
TRBV9	TRBD1	TRBJ1-2	.	CASSVGPDLLTGTVYYGYTF	TGTGCCAGCAGCGTAGGCCCCGATCTCTTAACCGGGACAGTCTACTATGGCTACACCTTC
TRBV6-2/TRBV6-3	.	TRBJ2-7	.	CASSRQQGIYEQYF	TGTGCCAGCAGTCGGCAACAGGGAATCTACGAGCAGTACTTC
TRBV29-1	.	TRBJ2-1	.	CSVGIGNEQFF	TGCAGCGTTGGAATCGGCAATGAGCAGTTCTTC
TRBV2	TRBD1	TRBJ1-5	.	CASNLGQGVNQPQHF	TGTGCCAGCAACCTCGGACAGGGAGTCAATCAGCCCCAGCATTTT
TRBV3-1/TRBV3-2	.	TRBJ1-2	.	CASRRGYGYTF	TGTGCCAGTCGCAGAGGCTATGGCTACACCTTC
TRBV25-1	.	TRBJ1-4	.	CASSDSGGTVGEKLFF	TGTGCCAGCAGTGATAGTGGGGGGACGGTTGGAGAAAAACTGTTTTTT
TRBV9	TRBD1	TRBJ2-3	.	CASSVAGTGGLDTQYF	TGTGCCAGCAGCGTAGCTGGGACAGGGGGATTGGATACGCAGTATTTT
TRBV6-2/TRBV6-3	.	TRBJ1-5	.	CASSYVEETQPQHF	TGTGCCAGCAGTTACGTAGAGGAGACTCAGCCCCAGCATTTT
TRBV11-3	.	TRBJ2-1	.	CAGGPSPNEQFF	TGTGCCGGCGGGCCCAGCCCCAATGAGCAGTTCTTC
TRBV2	.	TRBJ2-4	.	CASRGDNIDIQYF	TGTGCCAGCAGGGGGGACAATATAGACATTCAGTACTTC